The clone carrying this T cell receptor (beta chain) was seen a handful of times. Its target is not known. The sample is drawn from a study of cytomegalovirus exposure and HLA in healthy donors. Study details: The study placed around 80% of its 398 genotyped donors in the Caucasian-associated ancestry cluster. Study-wide points: Later work found that TCR association rates differed between HLA loci; DRB1 had the most and HLA-C the fewest. In a later analysis, specific HLA alleles were associated with approximately 16,000 TCR beta sequences at a 0.05 false discovery rate.

V lost 3 bases and J lost 7; bases outside the gene matches: 6. The length of the CDR3 is 14 residues. CDR1 and CDR2 (germline): SGHTA, FQGNSA. PCR amplification relied on 60 Vbeta primers (plus 13 Jbeta primers). The data were produced by immunoSEQ multiplex PCR, yet TCRdb's version contains in-frame clones alone and is incomplete. Of under 200,000 clones in the sample, 73% were seen once. The source of this sequence is a woman aged 18-35 years in good health and CMV-seropositive. The chain joins TRBV7-2 to TRBJ2-5, with TRBD1 matching 9 bases. Sequencing was done on a sample of PBMCs. The CDR3 reads CASSLAGQGVTQYF. CDR3 coding DNA: TGTGCCAGCAGCTTGGCGGGACAGGGAGTGACCCAGTACTTC.